The 27 T cell receptor beta chains given below trace back to one sample, sequenced in a study of T and B cells in COVID-19 patients. From blood, roughly 220-550 ng of genomic DNA served as TRB template. Multiplex PCR with BIOMED2 TRB-A/B primer pools amplified TRB rearrangements. MiXCR, run by TCRdb on the multiplex PCR reads, gives a single entry per CDR3 protein. This table has roughly 5,400 distinct CDR3 sequences, 27% appearing once. The sequenced sample was blood. These receptors were collected from a human donor with active COVID-19.

This clonotype came up many times. The gene calls are TRBV5-5 and TRBJ1-5; 9 bases line up with TRBD1. J lost 4 bases, V lost 5 bases, and 13 bases had no gene match. CDR3 length: 17 amino acids. The germline V gene has CDR1 SGHKS and CDR2 YYEKEE (reference sequence). In DNA form, the CDR3 reads TGTGCCAGCAGAGGGACAGGGTACGGTGGAGAAAATCAGCCCCAGCATTTT. Translating gives CASRGTGYGGENQPQHF.

The chain joins TRBV4-2 to TRBJ1-4, with D possibly TRBD1 on 6 matching bases. Germline lookup yields CDR1 LGHNA and CDR2 YNFKEQ. The CDR3 totals 18 residues. Trimming took 4 bases from V and 0 from J, leaving 18 bases between them. The CDR3 DNA is TGTGCCAGCAGCCCGCGAAGTGGGGGCCTTGCAACTAATGAAAAACTGTTTTTT. Protein product: CASSPRSGGLATNEKLFF.

The genes are TRBV28 and TRBJ2-7, with a possible D match to TRBD1 (6 bases). Germline CDR1 is MDHEN and CDR2 is SYDVKM. The CDR3 totals 14 residues. The V end lost 3 bases, the J end lost 1 base, and 10 bases lay between the germline ends. This chain's CDR3 is CASSLNRESYEQYF. The CDR3 DNA reads TGTGCCAGCAGTTTGAACAGGGAATCCTACGAGCAGTACTTC.

DNA for the CDR3: TGTGCCAGCAGCTTTAATAATTCACCCCTCCACTTT. It is translated as CASSFNNSPLHF. J is TRBJ1-6 and V is TRBV7-2; no firm D call. Germline values: CDR1 SGHTA, CDR2 FQGNSA. The CDR3 has 12 residues. The germline V and J ends were trimmed by 3 bases and 5 bases, with 2 bases remaining between them.

This clonotype is medium-sized (0.01 to 0.1%) by share. This chain joins TRBV27 and TRBJ2-7; 8 bases agree with TRBD2. The CDR3 loop spans 12 amino acids. V shed 8 bases and J 7 bases; nucleotides not matched to a gene: 7. The germline V gene has CDR1 MNHEY and CDR2 SMNVEV (reference sequence). Written as DNA, the CDR3 is TGTGCCAGCGCGGGAGGTTTGTGGGAGCAGTACTTC. It translates to CASAGGLWEQYF.

The rearrangement links TRBV5-1 to TRBJ2-2; TRBD2 aligns across 11 bases. Germline V gives CDR1 SGHRS, CDR2 YFSETQ. This CDR3 is 16 amino acids long. Trimming at V came to 2 bases and at J to 4 bases, leaving 4 bases not matched to a gene. The CDR3 region has the DNA TGCGCCAGCAGCTTCGCTGGACTAGCGGGCACCGGGGAGCTGTTTTTT. It specifies CASSFAGLAGTGELFF.

V is TRBV7-2 and J is TRBJ2-3; possible D gene TRBD1, 7 bases. Germline loops: CDR1 SGHTA, CDR2 FQGNSA. Trimming cost V 5 bases and J 1 base, with 16 bases left between them. CDR3 length: 16 amino acids. Here the CDR3 DNA reads TGTGCCAGCAGCGTGCAGGGGGGAGACGGCACAGATACGCAGTATTTT. Translated: CASSVQGGDGTDTQYF.

This clonotype was observed many times. The V and J genes are TRBV6-5 and TRBJ2-7, with TRBD1 matching over 7 bases. Germline assignment: CDR1 MNHEY and CDR2 SVGAGI. Losses at the gene ends were 8 bases for V and 3 bases for J; bases not matched to a gene: 4. CDR3 length: 12 amino acids. CDR3 in amino acids: CASLGQIYEQYF. The CDR3 DNA is TGTGCCAGCCTGGGACAGATCTACGAGCAGTACTTC.

This clonotype counts as medium-sized. The V call is TRBV12-3 or TRBV12-4, the J call TRBJ2-5, with D maybe TRBD1 (5 bases). The CDR3 spans 15 residues. V was clipped by 6 bases and J by 4 bases, with 18 bases between them. This CDR3 is CASSPEDSVGETQYF. The CDR3 DNA reads as TGTGCCAGCAGCCCCGAAGACAGCGTGGGAGAGACCCAGTACTTC.

This clonotype is deemed medium-sized. CDR3 DNA sequence: TGTGCCAGCTCACCAGAGAATCTGAACAGGGGAACAGATACGCAGTATTTT. Translation: CASSPENLNRGTDTQYF. V gene TRBV18 combines with J gene TRBJ2-3; 7 bases match TRBD1. CDR1 is KGHSH, CDR2 LQKENI, per germline. The CDR3 runs to 17 residues. After removal of 2 bases from V and 3 bases from J, the junction contained 11 bases not matched to a gene.

The V gene is TRBV4-3, the J gene TRBJ2-7; tentatively, D is TRBD1 or TRBD2 (5 bases each). Between the trimmed V and J ends, which lost 0 bases and 9 bases, there was a span of 12 bases. The CDR3 covers 13 residues. Germline V gene lookup returns CDR1 LGHNA and CDR2 YSLEER. In DNA form, the CDR3 reads TGCGCCAGCAGCCAAGAAACCGGGGACGGGCAGTACTTC. It is translated as CASSQETGDGQYF.

This clonotype ranks as medium-sized. The J gene is TRBJ1-5, the V gene TRBV15; D remains ambiguous. V was trimmed by 0 bases and J by 6 bases, leaving 12 bases between them. There are 15 residues in the CDR3. CDR1 and CDR2 (germline): LNHNV, YYDKDF (reference sequence). CDR3 sequence reads: CATSRDWTGGQPQHF. In DNA form, the CDR3 reads TGTGCCACCAGCAGAGATTGGACCGGCGGTCAGCCCCAGCATTTT.

By sample share, this clonotype is medium-sized. The CDR3 loop is CASSREWEQFF. In DNA, the CDR3 is TGTGCCAGCAGCCGGGAGTGGGAGCAGTTCTTC. This rearrangement joins TRBV6-2 or TRBV6-3 to TRBJ2-1; the D gene is possibly TRBD2 (6 bases). This CDR3 region has 11 residues. Per germline, CDR1 MNHEY and CDR2 SVGEGT. Trimming took 6 bases from V and 10 from J, leaving 10 bases between them.

Within the sample, this clonotype is medium-sized. Here the CDR3 DNA reads TGTGCCTACTCGGGCAGGTCAAATTCACCCCTCCACTTT. Its translation is CAYSGRSNSPLHF. The chain uses TRBV30 and TRBJ1-6; D gene ambiguous. The CDR3 is made up of 13 amino acids. Germline CDR1 and CDR2: GTSNPN and SVGIG (reference sequence). V lost 7 bases and J 7 bases, leaving 14 bases between the germline ends.

This clonotype is categorized as medium-sized. The chain carries TRBV5-4 and TRBJ2-4; D is ambiguous. The germline V gene encodes CDR1 SGHNT and CDR2 YYREEE (reference sequence). The CDR3 extends over 14 amino acids. The germline V and J ends were trimmed by 2 bases and 0 bases, with 6 bases remaining between them. The CDR3 DNA sequence: TGTGCCAGCAGCTTTGACGGAGCCAAAAACATTCAGTACTTC. Protein product: CASSFDGAKNIQYF.

This clonotype has just a few counts. V usage is TRBV14 and J usage is TRBJ1-1; a weak D match, TRBD1 (5 bases). Germline assignment: CDR1 SGHDN and CDR2 FVKESK. The V end was cut by 3 bases, the J end by 9 bases, with 8 bases between. The CDR3 contains 11 residues. CDR3 loop: CASSQGPKAFF. CDR3 DNA sequence: TGTGCCAGCAGCCAGGGACCAAAAGCTTTCTTT.

This clonotype was counted many times. The chain employs TRBV6-1 and TRBJ1-1, with D hard to call. V lost 10 bases and J 0 bases, leaving 12 bases between the germline ends. CDR3 length: 13 residues. Germline values: CDR1 MNHNS, CDR2 SASEGT. The CDR3 is CATIRALNTEAFF. The CDR3 DNA sequence: TGTGCCACCATCCGCGCGTTGAACACTGAAGCTTTCTTT.

At least ten counts were recorded for this clonotype. The chain carries TRBV5-1 and TRBJ2-7; 10 bases are shared with TRBD2. V was clipped by 0 bases and J by 5 bases; unmatched bases: 5. Germline values: CDR1 SGHRS, CDR2 YFSETQ. This CDR3 comprises 15 residues. The CDR3 region has the DNA TGCGCCAGCAGCTTGGAACGGACTAGCGGAGACGAGCAGTACTTC. This codes for CASSLERTSGDEQYF. Full variable domain (outside the CDR3, taken from reference TRBV5-1 and TRBJ2-7): KAGVTQTPRYLIKTRGQQVTLSCSPISGHRSVSWYQQTPGQGLQFLFEYFSETQRNKGNFPGRFSGRQFSNSRSEMNVSTLELGDSALYLCASSLERTSGDEQYFGPGTRLTVT.

The chain carries TRBV15 and TRBJ1-2, with 11 nucleotides matching TRBD1. The V and J ends lost 3 bases and 7 bases, in that order; junction bases with no gene match: 4. Germline CDR1 LNHNV, CDR2 YYDKDF (reference sequence). CDR3 length: 14 residues. The CDR3 is CATSSGQGAAGYTF. Written as DNA, the CDR3 is TGTGCCACCAGCAGCGGACAGGGGGCCGCTGGCTACACCTTC.

This clonotype was seen at least ten times. This CDR3 reads CAWTKPSRGRRENNYGYTF. The CDR3 DNA reads as TGTGCCTGGACTAAGCCCTCAAGGGGCAGGAGAGAGAATAACTATGGCTACACCTTC. The V and J genes are TRBV30 and TRBJ1-2; tentative D call: TRBD1 (5 bases). Trimming removed 4 bases from V and 1 base from J, with 28 bases in between. The CDR3 is 19 residues long. Germline CDR1 is GTSNPN and CDR2 is SVGIG (reference sequence). Full variable domain (outside the CDR3, taken from reference TRBV30 and TRBJ1-2): SQTIHQWPATLVQPVGSPLSLECTVEGTSNPNLYWYRQAAGRGLQLLFYSVGIGQISSEVPQNLSASRPQDRQFILSSKKLLLSDSGFYLCAWTKPSRGRRENNYGYTFGSGTRLTVV.

The V and J genes are TRBV12-3 or TRBV12-4 and TRBJ1-2; 8 positions agree with TRBD1. CDR3 length: 16 amino acids. V shed 3 bases and J 7 bases; nucleotides not matched to a gene: 13. The CDR3 region is CASSLTGVDALGGYTF. CDR3 DNA: TGTGCCAGCAGTTTGACAGGGGTTGACGCGCTAGGTGGCTACACCTTC.

This clonotype has only a few counts. V gene TRBV20-1 combines with J gene TRBJ1-1; D call uncertain. Looked up from germline, CDR1 is DFQATT and CDR2 is SNEGSKA (reference sequence). The CDR3 is made up of 12 amino acids. Trimming took off 6 bases at V and 1 base at J, with 9 bases between the two ends. CDR3 loop: CSASLGNTEAFF. CDR3 DNA: TGCAGTGCCTCACTAGGGAACACTGAAGCTTTCTTT.

This clonotype was counted ten times or more. The chain recombines TRBV18 with TRBJ1-1, with D possibly TRBD1 on 6 matching bases. V was clipped by 6 bases and J by 6 bases, with 11 bases between them. Germline lookup yields CDR1 KGHSH and CDR2 LQKENI. The CDR3 consists of 12 residues. The CDR3 reads CASSLGQSEAFF. The DNA for the CDR3 is TGTGCCAGCTCCCTAGGACAGTCTGAAGCTTTCTTT.

This clonotype appeared many times. V is TRBV5-4 and J is TRBJ1-1; no firm D call. Germline V gene sequence: CDR1 SGHNT, CDR2 YYREEE (reference sequence). The V end lost 6 bases, the J end lost 4 bases, and 16 bases lay between the germline ends. There are 14 residues in the CDR3. The CDR3 coding sequence is TGTGCCAGCACCGCCCCTACGATTGGCACTGAAGCTTTCTTT. Its protein is CASTAPTIGTEAFF.

This clonotype was seen more than once but under ten times. J is TRBJ2-5 and V is TRBV4-3, with 10 bases matching TRBD2. The length of the CDR3 is 16 residues. Trimming removed 4 bases from V and 7 bases from J; junction bases left unmatched: 12. The V gene's germline CDR1 is LGHNA and CDR2 YSLEER. The CDR3 sequence: CASSPQPGTSAATQYF. CDR3 bases: TGCGCCAGCAGCCCCCAACCAGGGACTAGCGCCGCGACCCAGTACTTC.

By share, this clonotype counts as medium-sized. V and J are TRBV29-1 and TRBJ1-1; D not certain. Germline V lookup: CDR1 SQVTM, CDR2 ANQGSEA. CDR3 size: 13 residues. The V and J ends lost 5 bases and 0 bases respectively, with 10 bases between them. CDR3 amino acids: CSVRPQLNTEAFF. For the CDR3, the DNA is TGCAGCGTTCGACCCCAATTGAACACTGAAGCTTTCTTT.

The chain uses TRBV19 and TRBJ2-5; 12 positions match TRBD1. The CDR3 covers 16 residues. Looked up from germline, CDR1 is LNHDA and CDR2 is SQIVND (reference sequence). V shed 3 bases, J shed 5 bases, and the junction held 7 bases outside the gene matches. The CDR3 reads CASSIAGTGGRETQYF. CDR3 coding DNA: TGTGCCAGTAGTATTGCCGGGACAGGGGGCAGGGAGACCCAGTACTTC.